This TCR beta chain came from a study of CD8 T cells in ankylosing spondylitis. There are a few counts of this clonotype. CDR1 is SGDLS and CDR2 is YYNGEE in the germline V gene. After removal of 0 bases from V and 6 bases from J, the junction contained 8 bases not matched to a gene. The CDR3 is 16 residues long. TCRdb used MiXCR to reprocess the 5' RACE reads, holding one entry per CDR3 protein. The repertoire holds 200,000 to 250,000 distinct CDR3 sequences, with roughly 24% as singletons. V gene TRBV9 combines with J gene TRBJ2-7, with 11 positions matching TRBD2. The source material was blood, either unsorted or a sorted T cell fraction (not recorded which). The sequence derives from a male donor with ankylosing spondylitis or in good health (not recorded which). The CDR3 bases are TGTGCCAGCAGCGTAGGTCTAGCGGGAGGAGATGGCGAGCAGTACTTC. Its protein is CASSVGLAGGDGEQYF.